This T cell receptor (beta chain) is from a study of blood T cell repertoires in COVID-19. Study at large: Sources were T cells, B-cell-depleted T cells, or PBMCs; the material itself was cDNA or gDNA.

The V gene lost 5 bases and the J gene lost 3 bases, with 13 bases spanning the gap. Germline values: CDR1 MGHDK, CDR2 SYGVNS. The CDR3 consists of 14 residues. Study processing details: Counts of nucleated cells, estimated from reference gene primer amplification, were obtained. Libraries were prepared by immunoSEQ multiplex PCR; TCRdb keeps only in-frame clonotypes and omits some of them. Clone size and V and J calls were adopted from that table, with D and trimming inferred from the DNA. There are fewer than 250,000 clones in the sample; around 90% occur only once, and roughly 0.79% lies in the top ten.

The source is a man in his thirties or forties with COVID-19, enrolled during active disease. This chain uses TRBV25-1 with TRBJ1-1; possible D gene TRBD1, 6 bases. Sequenced material: peripheral blood. In nucleotides, the CDR3 is TGTGCCAGCAGTCTGACAGGAGATGACACTGAAGCTTTCTTT. It encodes CASSLTGDDTEAFF.